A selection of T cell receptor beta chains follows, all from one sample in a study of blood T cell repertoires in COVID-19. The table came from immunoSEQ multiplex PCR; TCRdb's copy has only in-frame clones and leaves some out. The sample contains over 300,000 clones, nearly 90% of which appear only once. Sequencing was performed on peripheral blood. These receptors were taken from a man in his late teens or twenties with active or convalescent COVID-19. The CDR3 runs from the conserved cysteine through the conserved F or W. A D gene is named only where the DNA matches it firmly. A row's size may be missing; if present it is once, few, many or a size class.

cdr3_aa: CASSPPAGSYNEQFF; cdr3_nt: TGCGCCAGCAGCCCCCCGGCGGGATCTTACAATGAGCAGTTCTTC; j_call: TRBJ2-1; clone_size: -; v_call: TRBV4-1; d_call: -
cdr3_aa: CASSWVGDSDFSGANVLTF; cdr3_nt: TGTGCCAGCAGCTGGGTGGGGGACAGCGATTTCTCTGGGGCCAACGTCCTGACTTTC; j_call: TRBJ2-6; clone_size: -; v_call: TRBV5-6; d_call: TRBD1
cdr3_aa: CASTRGVRPSGRVTDTQYF; cdr3_nt: TGTGCCAGCACGAGGGGCGTCCGACCTAGCGGGAGGGTGACAGATACGCAGTATTTT; j_call: TRBJ2-3; clone_size: -; v_call: TRBV9; d_call: TRBD2
cdr3_aa: CASSLYGTVPFEAFF; cdr3_nt: TGTGCCAGCAGTTTATACGGGACAGTTCCGTTTGAAGCTTTCTTT; j_call: TRBJ1-1; clone_size: -; v_call: TRBV27; d_call: TRBD1
cdr3_aa: CASSLGGRGDETQYF; cdr3_nt: TGTGCCAGCAGCTTAGGAGGCAGGGGCGATGAGACCCAGTACTTC; j_call: TRBJ2-5; clone_size: -; v_call: TRBV11-2; d_call: -
cdr3_aa: CASSITGSDTQYF; cdr3_nt: TGTGCCAGCAGCATTACAGGGTCAGATACGCAGTATTTT; j_call: TRBJ2-3; clone_size: -; v_call: TRBV9; d_call: -
cdr3_aa: CASSLGQGGYEQYF; cdr3_nt: TGTGCCAGCAGCCTGGGACAGGGGGGCTACGAGCAGTACTTC; j_call: TRBJ2-7; clone_size: -; v_call: TRBV7-8; d_call: TRBD1
cdr3_aa: CASSQDWQMNTEAFF; cdr3_nt: TGCGCCAGCAGCCAAGATTGGCAGATGAACACTGAAGCTTTCTTT; j_call: TRBJ1-1; clone_size: -; v_call: TRBV4-1; d_call: -
cdr3_aa: CASSQDFNGNTEAFF; cdr3_nt: TGCGCCAGCAGCCAAGATTTTAACGGGAACACTGAAGCTTTCTTT; j_call: TRBJ1-1; clone_size: -; v_call: TRBV4-3; d_call: -
cdr3_aa: CASRPSGHSGYEQYF; cdr3_nt: TGTGCCAGCAGGCCTAGCGGGCATTCGGGCTACGAGCAGTACTTC; j_call: TRBJ2-7; clone_size: -; v_call: TRBV28; d_call: TRBD2
cdr3_aa: CASSLNGRDIYEQYF; cdr3_nt: TGCGCCAGCAGCTTAAACGGGAGGGACATATACGAGCAGTACTTC; j_call: TRBJ2-7; clone_size: -; v_call: TRBV5-1; d_call: TRBD2
cdr3_aa: CSASETPGYGYTF; cdr3_nt: TGCAGTGCTAGTGAAACCCCAGGCTATGGCTACACCTTC; j_call: TRBJ1-2; clone_size: -; v_call: TRBV20-1; d_call: -
cdr3_aa: CATSSVGGAIRSGYTF; cdr3_nt: TGTGCCACCAGCAGCGTCGGAGGGGCGATCCGGAGTGGCTACACCTTC; j_call: TRBJ1-2; clone_size: few; v_call: TRBV15; d_call: -
cdr3_aa: CASIGGEQPQHF; cdr3_nt: TGTGCCAGCATAGGGGGGGAGCAGCCCCAGCATTTT; j_call: TRBJ1-5; clone_size: -; v_call: TRBV28; d_call: -
cdr3_aa: CASSGRGNEQFF; cdr3_nt: TGTGCCAGCAGTGGACGGGGAAATGAGCAGTTCTTC; j_call: TRBJ2-1; clone_size: -; v_call: TRBV21-1; d_call: -
cdr3_aa: CASSKSGTGDNQPQHF; cdr3_nt: TGTGCCAGCAGCAAATCAGGGACAGGGGATAATCAGCCCCAGCATTTT; j_call: TRBJ1-5; clone_size: -; v_call: TRBV7-2; d_call: TRBD1
cdr3_aa: CASRVAGQRYEQYF; cdr3_nt: TGTGCCAGTAGAGTAGCGGGTCAGAGATACGAGCAGTACTTC; j_call: TRBJ2-7; clone_size: -; v_call: TRBV28; d_call: TRBD2
cdr3_aa: CASSLDTSGRVVDTQYF; cdr3_nt: TGTGCCAGCAGCTTAGATACGAGCGGGAGGGTAGTAGATACGCAGTATTTT; j_call: TRBJ2-3; clone_size: -; v_call: TRBV11-2; d_call: TRBD2
cdr3_aa: CASSLGVYEQYF; cdr3_nt: TGTGCCAGCAGCCTCGGGGTGTACGAGCAGTACTTC; j_call: TRBJ2-7; clone_size: -; v_call: TRBV7-2; d_call: -
cdr3_aa: CASSFGNYEQYF; cdr3_nt: TGTGCCAGCAGTTTCGGGAACTACGAGCAGTACTTC; j_call: TRBJ2-7; clone_size: -; v_call: TRBV12-3/TRBV12-4; d_call: -
cdr3_aa: CASSFGQLVAFF; cdr3_nt: TGTGCCAGCAGTTTTGGGCAGCTCGTAGCTTTCTTT; j_call: TRBJ1-1; clone_size: -; v_call: TRBV28; d_call: -
cdr3_aa: CASSTGQGRGYTF; cdr3_nt: TGTGCCAGCAGTACGGGACAGGGTAGGGGCTACACCTTC; j_call: TRBJ1-2; clone_size: -; v_call: TRBV27; d_call: TRBD1
cdr3_aa: CASRTRGRGARYEQYF; cdr3_nt: TGTGCCAGCAGAACGCGGGGCAGGGGGGCCAGGTACGAGCAGTACTTC; j_call: TRBJ2-7; clone_size: -; v_call: TRBV28; d_call: -
cdr3_aa: CASRQGPHTEAFF; cdr3_nt: TGTGCCAGCAGACAGGGGCCCCACACTGAAGCTTTCTTT; j_call: TRBJ1-1; clone_size: -; v_call: TRBV14; d_call: TRBD1
cdr3_aa: CASSGNNEANYGYTF; cdr3_nt: TGTGCCAGCAGTGGCAACAACGAAGCTAACTATGGCTACACCTTC; j_call: TRBJ1-2; clone_size: -; v_call: TRBV28; d_call: -
cdr3_aa: CASSLAGPDTQYF; cdr3_nt: TGTGCCAGCAGCTTAGCAGGGCCAGATACGCAGTATTTT; j_call: TRBJ2-3; clone_size: -; v_call: TRBV13; d_call: -
cdr3_aa: CASSLVPGLAGEQFF; cdr3_nt: TGTGCCAGCAGCTTGGTTCCGGGACTAGCGGGCGAGCAGTTCTTC; j_call: TRBJ2-1; clone_size: -; v_call: TRBV5-6; d_call: TRBD2
cdr3_aa: CATSDIGTSGDRTDTQYF; cdr3_nt: TGTGCCACCAGTGATATAGGGACTAGCGGGGACCGCACAGATACGCAGTATTTT; j_call: TRBJ2-3; clone_size: -; v_call: TRBV24-1; d_call: TRBD2
cdr3_aa: CASSLVFGSGTEAFF; cdr3_nt: TGTGCCAGCAGCTTAGTGTTCGGGAGTGGTACTGAAGCTTTCTTT; j_call: TRBJ1-1; clone_size: -; v_call: TRBV7-2; d_call: -
cdr3_aa: CASSLVRKIAGRDTGELFF; cdr3_nt: TGTGCCAGCAGCTTGGTCCGGAAGATAGCGGGTAGGGACACCGGGGAGCTGTTTTTT; j_call: TRBJ2-2; clone_size: -; v_call: TRBV13; d_call: TRBD2
cdr3_aa: CASSLPDRARVETQYF; cdr3_nt: TGTGCCAGCAGCCTTCCAGACAGGGCGAGGGTGGAGACCCAGTACTTC; j_call: TRBJ2-5; clone_size: -; v_call: TRBV3-1/TRBV3-2; d_call: TRBD1
cdr3_aa: CASSPRRGYEQYF; cdr3_nt: TGTGCCAGCAGCCCACGTCGAGGGTACGAGCAGTACTTC; j_call: TRBJ2-7; clone_size: -; v_call: TRBV7-2; d_call: -
cdr3_aa: CASSLATGGNQPQHF; cdr3_nt: TGTGCCAGCAGCTTAGCCACGGGGGGCAATCAGCCCCAGCATTTT; j_call: TRBJ1-5; clone_size: -; v_call: TRBV7-9; d_call: -
cdr3_aa: CASNREGGLSGELFF; cdr3_nt: TGTGCCAGTAACAGGGAAGGGGGTTTGTCCGGGGAGCTGTTTTTT; j_call: TRBJ2-2; clone_size: -; v_call: TRBV19; d_call: -
cdr3_aa: CASSLGLAGGLRAYEQYF; cdr3_nt: TGTGCCAGCAGCTTGGGACTAGCGGGAGGCCTCAGGGCCTACGAGCAGTACTTC; j_call: TRBJ2-7; clone_size: once; v_call: TRBV5-5; d_call: TRBD2
cdr3_aa: CAKSGTTETQYF; cdr3_nt: TGTGCCAAAAGCGGGACCACGGAGACCCAGTACTTC; j_call: TRBJ2-5; clone_size: -; v_call: TRBV6-5; d_call: TRBD2
cdr3_aa: CASSYSDRGRNTEAFF; cdr3_nt: TGTGCCAGCAGTTACTCAGACAGGGGGAGGAACACTGAAGCTTTCTTT; j_call: TRBJ1-1; clone_size: -; v_call: TRBV6-5; d_call: TRBD1
cdr3_aa: CARSGTPDSNQPQHF; cdr3_nt: TGTGCCAGAAGTGGGACACCTGATAGCAATCAGCCCCAGCATTTT; j_call: TRBJ1-5; clone_size: -; v_call: TRBV5-3; d_call: -
cdr3_aa: CASSQGTSGGMVEQFF; cdr3_nt: TGCGCCAGCAGCCAAGGGACTAGCGGGGGCATGGTTGAGCAGTTCTTC; j_call: TRBJ2-1; clone_size: -; v_call: TRBV4-1; d_call: TRBD2
cdr3_aa: CASSLPGHNSPLHF; cdr3_nt: TGTGCCAGCAGCTTACCCGGTCATAATTCACCCCTCCACTTT; j_call: TRBJ1-6; clone_size: -; v_call: TRBV5-5; d_call: -
cdr3_aa: CASSDPPTSGGTDTQYF; cdr3_nt: TGTGCCAGCAGTGACCCCCCGACTAGCGGGGGCACAGATACGCAGTATTTT; j_call: TRBJ2-3; clone_size: -; v_call: TRBV2; d_call: TRBD2
cdr3_aa: CASSPLDNYGYTF; cdr3_nt: TGTGCCAGCTCACCATTAGATAACTATGGCTACACCTTC; j_call: TRBJ1-2; clone_size: few; v_call: TRBV18; d_call: -
cdr3_aa: CASSQVRQSLVYEQYF; cdr3_nt: TGCGCCAGCAGCCAAGTTCGACAGTCCCTGGTCTACGAGCAGTACTTC; j_call: TRBJ2-7; clone_size: once; v_call: TRBV4-3; d_call: -
cdr3_aa: CASSYLPGEGDGYTF; cdr3_nt: TGTGCCAGCAGCTACCTACCGGGGGAAGGAGATGGCTACACCTTC; j_call: TRBJ1-2; clone_size: -; v_call: TRBV7-9; d_call: -
cdr3_aa: CASSFITGGWRNTIYF; cdr3_nt: TGTGCCAGCAGCTTTATAACAGGGGGCTGGAGAAACACCATATATTTT; j_call: TRBJ1-3; clone_size: -; v_call: TRBV5-8; d_call: TRBD1